This T cell receptor (beta chain) was identified during a study of T cells expressing NK-cell markers. Across the whole study: Sorted T-cell subsets CD3+CD56+NKG2C+, CD3+CD56+NKG2C- and CD3+CD56-NKG2C+ were TCR beta-sequenced. Study findings and constraints: Four of the donors also had these clonotypes leading their CD3+CD56-NKG2C+ fraction.

Germline CDR1 is SQVTM and CDR2 is ANQGSEA. The CDR3 contains 11 residues. In regard to this clonotype: Its specificity is unknown.

5'RACE template switching with UMIs produced the TCR beta cDNA. TCRdb re-called the 5' RACE reads; every CDR3 protein appears as one record, without DNA. Its table records about 260,000 distinct CDR3 sequences. Material for sequencing was blood T cells: a sorted CD56 or NKG2C T cell subset, CD4+ or CD8+ T cells, or bulk PBMC T cells (not recorded which). This sequence was found in a man aged 18 to 29 in good health. The V gene is TRBV29-1, the J gene TRBJ2-3. CDR3 sequence: CSVGRDYTQYF.